This T cell receptor beta chain is from a study of blood T cell repertoires in COVID-19. The germline gives CDR1 SGHAT, CDR2 FQNNGV. This CDR3 spans 15 amino acids. J gave up 0 bases and V 5 bases, and 6 bases lay outside the gene matches. Method: immunoSEQ multiplex PCR; TCRdb's copy keeps in-frame clones and lacks some. The table records roughly 300,000 clones, nearly 90% of them present only once. The sequence was collected from a woman aged 25 to 39 who had recovered from COVID-19. The specimen was PBMCs or T cells enriched from blood (not recorded which). The genes are TRBV11-2 and TRBJ2-7, with TRBD1 matching 8 bases. The CDR3 nucleotides are TGTGCCAGCAGCACGACAGGGGCCTCCTCCTACGAGCAGTACTTC. Its translation is CASSTTGASSYEQYF.